This T cell receptor (beta chain) was identified in a study of cytomegalovirus exposure and HLA in healthy donors. Trimming shortened V by 3 bases and J by 0 bases, and 11 bases separated the two germline ends. The length of the CDR3 is 15 residues. Germline V lookup: CDR1 KGHSH, CDR2 LQKENI. It was with 60 Vbeta and 13 Jbeta primers that the PCR ran. Repertoires were generated with immunoSEQ multiplex PCR, while TCRdb's copy carries only in-frame clones and drops some. The sample has more than 250,000 clones; 70% to 90% are singletons. A word on this clone: What it recognizes is unknown.

Broader study findings: Donors belonging to an Asian-associated ancestry cluster reportedly showed fewer N-insertions in productive TCRs than the roughly 670-donor mean, according to what a later analysis found.

The genes are TRBV18 and TRBJ1-1; unclear D gene. The sequence derives from a woman aged 18-35 years in good health and CMV-seronegative. Sequencing input: PBMCs. The CDR3 is CASSPGIGLNTEAFF. CDR3 DNA: TGTGCCAGCTCACCCGGGATAGGATTGAACACTGAAGCTTTCTTT.